The text below deals with one T cell receptor (beta chain). Antigen: not known. The V end was cut by 2 bases, the J end by 1 base, with 11 bases between. Germline assignment: CDR1 SQVTM and CDR2 ANQGSEA. This CDR3 comprises 14 residues. This entry belongs to a study of blood T cells in healthy people across ages. A sample-barcoded 5' primer and a J-beta primer mix were used in a second PCR of about 7 to 12 cycles. A template-switch adaptor containing 12 random nucleotides labeled each cDNA molecule. TCRdb itself ran the 5' RACE reads through MiXCR, one entry per CDR3 protein. The sample consists of 1.5 million or so distinct CDR3 sequences, less than 45% of them appearing once. Findings and limits, study-wide: Significant beta diversity loss was already apparent by age roughly 43, declining roughly linearly.

The receptor was derived from a woman aged 18-30 years in good health. The V gene is TRBV29-1, the J gene TRBJ1-1; a weak D match, TRBD1 (5 bases). Input material: blood. The CDR3 nucleotides are TGCAGCGTTGAATTACAGGTTTCGAACACTGAAGCTTTCTTT. Its translation: CSVELQVSNTEAFF.